This paragraph reports one TCR beta chain. Data came from immunoSEQ multiplex PCR; TCRdb stores just in-frame clones and leaves some out. This sample yields around 86,000 clones, of which roughly 90% are seen a single time; around 0.4% belongs to the top ten. This specimen belongs to a study of OX40 agonist ivuxolimab in advanced cancers. For the study at large: Ivuxolimab, which is an agonistic anti-OX40 (CD134) antibody, was administered to the patients.

V lost 6 bases and J lost 4, with 15 bases in between. This CDR3 contains 14 residues. The germline gives CDR1 LNHDA, CDR2 SQIVND (reference sequence). The V and J genes are TRBV19 and TRBJ1-2, with a possible D match to TRBD1 (6 bases). The TCR originated in an adult with an advanced solid tumor such as melanoma, head and neck, liver or kidney cancer. The sequencing used CD4+ or CD8+ T cells sorted from blood, collected in a trial of the OX40 agonist ivuxolimab. The CDR3 coding sequence is TGTGCCAGTAGCCAGGGACAATGGTCCTATGGCTACACCTTC. Its protein is CASSQGQWSYGYTF.